The 13 T cell receptor beta chains below were found in one sample sequenced in a study of T cells in lung cancer brain metastases. Clones were read by immunoSEQ multiplex PCR, and TCRdb kept only the in-frame ones, dropping some. The table includes under 1,200 clones, around 88% detected once. The material sequenced was tumor tissue from a brain metastasis. The source of these receptors is a woman aged 40-49 years with non-small cell lung cancer that had spread to the brain.

Comments on this clone: An end of the junction differs from the germline gene, which may be a read error. Other DNA sequences in the same sample also yield this CDR3. The V gene is TRBV7-9, the J gene TRBJ2-4; D remains unclear. The germline gives CDR1 SEHNR, CDR2 FQNEAQ (reference sequence). The CDR3 loop spans 14 amino acids. The CDR3 protein is CASSSPQAVGIQYF. In DNA, the CDR3 is TGTGCCAGCAGCTCTCCTCAGGCGGTGGGAATTCAATACTTC.

The gene calls are TRBV10-2 and TRBJ2-7; a possible D gene is TRBD1 (6 bases). Germline V gives CDR1 WSHSY, CDR2 SAAADI. Trimming removed 9 bases from V and 1 base from J, with 7 bases in between. The CDR3 has 11 amino acids. The CDR3 DNA follows: TGCGCCAGTGGACAGTCCTACGAGCAGTACTTC. Translating gives CASGQSYEQYF.

This clone was recorded once. The J gene is TRBJ2-2, the V gene TRBV7-2; D is uncertain. The V and J ends lost 4 bases and 5 bases respectively, with 8 bases between them. The germline gives CDR1 SGHTA, CDR2 FQGNSA. The CDR3 loop spans 13 amino acids. The chain's CDR3 is CASSYRRTGELFF. Written as DNA, the CDR3 is TGTGCCAGCAGCTATAGGAGAACCGGGGAGCTGTTTTTT.

The chain is built from TRBV19 and TRBJ2-1; D could derive from TRBD1 or TRBD2 (5 bases each). V dropped 1 base and J dropped 10 bases, with 23 bases sitting between them. This CDR3 contains 17 residues. The V gene's germline CDR1 is LNHDA and CDR2 SQIVND (reference sequence). CDR3 loop: CASSIASLRSSGTEQFF. Written as DNA, the CDR3 is TGTGCCAGTAGTATAGCGTCCCTACGGTCTAGTGGGACCGAGCAGTTCTTC. The whole variable domain, remainder taken from reference TRBV19 and TRBJ2-1, is DGGITQSPKYLFRKEGQNVTLSCEQNLNHDAMYWYRQDPGQGLRLIYYSQIVNDFQKGDIAEGYSVSREKKESFPLTVTSAQKNPTAFYLCASSIASLRSSGTEQFFGPGTRLTVL.

J is TRBJ2-2 and V is TRBV7-6; 9 bases are shared with TRBD1. J was trimmed by 2 bases and V by 6 bases; bases with no gene match: 7. Germline V gene lookup returns CDR1 SGHVS and CDR2 FNYEAQ. This CDR3 spans 16 amino acids. CDR3 nucleotide sequence: TGTGCCAGCAGTCCAAGGACAGGGGCAAACACCGGGGAGCTGTTTTTT. It translates to CASSPRTGANTGELFF.

The chain carries TRBV28 and TRBJ1-5; D possibly corresponds to TRBD1 (6 bases). The CDR3 is 16 residues long. From germline, CDR1 is MDHEN and CDR2 SYDVKM. Trimming took 3 bases from V and 7 from J, leaving 19 bases between them. The CDR3 here is CASSFGTGHRGQPQHF. Written as DNA, the CDR3 is TGTGCCAGCAGTTTTGGAACGGGACATCGGGGGCAGCCCCAGCATTTT.

V usage is TRBV7-6 and J usage is TRBJ2-3, with a tentative D call TRBD1 (5 bases). This CDR3 is built from 16 residues. V lost 1 base to trimming and J lost 2 bases, with 13 bases between them. Germline-derived CDR1 and CDR2 are SGHVS and FNYEAQ. The CDR3: CASSLGGRSSTDTQYF. The DNA for the CDR3 is TGTGCCAGCAGCTTAGGGGGCAGGAGTTCCACAGATACGCAGTATTTT. Filled out from reference TRBV7-6 and TRBJ2-3, the complete variable domain reads GAGVSQSPRYKVTKRGQDVALRCDPISGHVSLYWYRQALGQGPEFLTYFNYEAQQDKSGLPNDRFSAERPEGSISTLTIQRTEQRDSAMYRCASSLGGRSSTDTQYFGPGTRLTVL.

The chain recombines TRBV5-6 with TRBJ1-1; the D is unclear. The CDR3 contains 12 residues. With 6 bases removed from V and 1 base from J, the gap between germline ends came to 7 bases. Germline V gives CDR1 SGHDT, CDR2 YYEEEE. The CDR3: CASKGWNTEAFF. In DNA form, the CDR3 reads TGTGCCAGCAAAGGATGGAACACTGAAGCTTTCTTT.

In this sample, this clone turned up a few times. This chain uses TRBV7-6 with TRBJ1-6; 7 bases fit TRBD1. V trimming: 1 base; J trimming: 10 bases; junction bases outside the gene matches: 4. Germline loops: CDR1 SGHVS, CDR2 FNYEAQ. The CDR3 is made up of 14 amino acids. For the CDR3, the DNA is TGTGCCAGCAGCTTAGGGACAGGACAATCACCCCTCCACTTT. It codes for CASSLGTGQSPLHF. Variable domain in full (rest from reference TRBV7-6 and TRBJ1-6): GAGVSQSPRYKVTKRGQDVALRCDPISGHVSLYWYRQALGQGPEFLTYFNYEAQQDKSGLPNDRFSAERPEGSISTLTIQRTEQRDSAMYRCASSLGTGQSPLHFGNGTRLTVT.

This chain links TRBV5-1 with TRBJ1-1; D might be TRBD1 (5 bases). CDR1 and CDR2 (germline): SGHRS, YFSETQ. CDR3 size: 15 residues. V was shortened by 0 bases and J by 1 base, with 10 bases between the two germline ends. DNA of the CDR3: TGCGCCAGCAGCTTGGGCAGGGCGGGGAACACTGAAGCTTTCTTT. It codes for CASSLGRAGNTEAFF.

The chain couples TRBV5-1 to TRBJ2-7; D unresolved. Germline V gene lookup returns CDR1 SGHRS and CDR2 YFSETQ. V lost 4 bases and J lost 3, with 8 bases in between. The length of the CDR3 is 12 residues. This chain's CDR3 is CASSLGFYEQYF. The CDR3 DNA reads as TGCGCCAGCAGCCTAGGGTTCTACGAGCAGTACTTC.

This rearrangement joins TRBV9 to TRBJ2-7, with 12 bases aligning to TRBD1. V lost 3 bases and J lost 3; bases outside the gene matches: 4. The CDR3 is made up of 15 amino acids. CDR1 is SGDLS and CDR2 is YYNGEE in the germline V gene. CDR3 DNA sequence: TGTGCCAGCAGCGAGGGGACAGGGGGCTTCTACGAGCAGTACTTC. Translation: CASSEGTGGFYEQYF.

The sample holds a few counts of this clone. The V and J genes are TRBV7-6 and TRBJ2-5; 8 nucleotides match TRBD1. This CDR3 region has 15 residues. Germline assignment: CDR1 SGHVS and CDR2 FNYEAQ. V lost 5 bases, J lost 5 bases, and 10 bases stayed unmatched. The CDR3 region has the DNA TGTGCCAGCAGCCGTAGAGACAGGGGAATGGAGACCCAGTACTTC. This codes for CASSRRDRGMETQYF.